This T cell receptor beta chain comes out of a study of post-analysis software for immune sequencing data. Study-level background: Recorded subtypes: relapsing-remitting, secondary progressive, progressive-relapsing; some patients unannotated.

Points from the study as a whole: Diversity measured as normalized Chao1 was significantly lower in multiple sclerosis patients than in controls. Roughly 5 TRBV segments occurring more often in patients than controls included TRBV5-6, TRBV5-1 and TRBV20-1. Samples from one preparation batch, clustered by F measure, grouped strongly together.

cDNA libraries for TCR beta contained unique molecular identifiers. Yield was roughly 500,000 cDNA molecules from around 1 to 9.1 million T cells. TCRdb re-derived calls from the PCR reads in MiXCR, one entry per CDR3 protein. The sample lists about 760,000 distinct CDR3 sequences, roughly 27% occurring once. V lost 3 bases and J 6 bases, leaving 15 bases between the germline ends. CDR1 MDHEN and CDR2 SYDVKM come from the germline V gene. The CDR3 contains 15 residues. As for this clonotype: What it binds is unknown.

Material for sequencing was blood. The chain combines TRBV28 with TRBJ2-1, with D maybe TRBD2 (6 bases). This receptor was obtained from a girl aged 10 to 17 with multiple sclerosis. The CDR3 sequence: CASSFAGPRRNEQFF. The CDR3 DNA follows: TGTGCCAGCAGTTTCGCGGGGCCACGGCGCAATGAGCAGTTCTTC.